This T cell receptor beta chain was identified during a study of beta chain features in type 1 diabetes. CDR1 is SQVTM, CDR2 ANQGSEA, per germline. There are 15 residues in the CDR3. Losses at the gene ends were 3 bases for V and 2 bases for J; bases not matched to a gene: 6. Reverse transcribing all isolated RNA meant expressed TCRB transcripts were sequenced. TCRdb keeps only in-frame clones here, not all; method: immunoSEQ multiplex PCR. The sample lists under 450,000 clones; approximately 15% were seen once. This TCR was recovered from a woman aged 18-30 years in good health. Sequenced material: naive CD4+ T cells from blood. The chain has TRBV29-1 and TRBJ2-5; TRBD2 matches at 10 bases. CDR3: CSVDVSSGSQETQYF. The CDR3 DNA sequence: TGCAGCGTTGACGTGTCTAGCGGGAGTCAAGAGACCCAGTACTTC.